This entry describes one T cell receptor beta chain. The target antigen is unknown. The data were produced by immunoSEQ multiplex PCR, yet TCRdb's version contains in-frame clones alone and is incomplete. The sample includes 65,000 to 70,000 clones, around three quarters of them seen just once. This CDR3 has 12 residues. Germline V lookup: CDR1 MNHEY, CDR2 SMNVEV (reference sequence). V gave up 6 bases and J gave up 5 bases, with 9 bases separating them. The source of the sample is a study of radiotherapy plus CTLA-4 blockade in lung cancer. About the research overall: Among all patients, approximately 18% showed objective responses, while roughly 28% had disease control. Findings and caveats of the study: Tumor-derived TCR clones expanded in blood after radiotherapy plus ipilimumab. Per reports, early blood T cell clone dynamics, plus interferon-beta, forecast response most strongly.

It was focal radiation plus CTLA-4 blockade with ipilimumab that patients with chemo-refractory metastatic non-small-cell lung cancer received. The rearrangement links TRBV27 to TRBJ2-3; no definite D call. This receptor was taken from a human donor with non-small cell lung cancer who had a complete response to radiotherapy plus ipilimumab. The sample in question was peripheral blood, obtained from a patient treated with radiotherapy plus ipilimumab. The CDR3 DNA is TGTGCCAGCAGGTCCCTCGGAGATACGCAGTATTTT. Its protein is CASRSLGDTQYF.